The rows below give T cell receptor beta chains drawn from one sample of a study of T cell responses to AZD1222 COVID-19 vaccine. Repertoires were generated with immunoSEQ multiplex PCR, while TCRdb's copy carries only in-frame clones and drops some. The sample lists tens of thousands of clones; nearly 90% were seen once. The input for sequencing was peripheral blood, taken on day 0 of AZD1222 vaccination. The origin of the receptors is an adult in good health. CDR3s include the opening cysteine and the closing phenylalanine or tryptophan. D genes are given only for firm matches. Rows give clone size only sometimes, using once, few, many, or a class for an expanded clone.

TRBJ2-7,NA,few,TRBV14,TGTGCCAGCAGCACGGGTAGCGAGCAGTACTTC,CASSTGSEQYF
TRBJ2-6,NA,once,TRBV4-3,TGCGCCAGCAGCCAAGATCTGGGTCCCGGGTCTGGGGCCAACGTCCTGACTTTC,CASSQDLGPGSGANVLTF
TRBJ2-7,NA,NA,TRBV5-1,TGCGCCAGCAGCTTGGGTACAGGGACCTACGAGCAGTACTTC,CASSLGTGTYEQYF
TRBJ1-2,NA,NA,TRBV6-5,TGTGCCAGCATGCCAGAGTACTATGGCTACACCTTC,CASMPEYYGYTF
TRBJ2-3,NA,NA,TRBV11-2,TGTGCCAGCAGCCTAGCCCGGGATACGCAGTATTTT,CASSLARDTQYF
TRBJ1-2,TRBD1,once,TRBV7-9,TGTGCCAGCAGCTTGGGGACAGGGGGCTATGGCTACACCTTC,CASSLGTGGYGYTF
TRBJ1-1,NA,NA,TRBV6-2/TRBV6-3,TGTGCCAGCAGTTATAACAGGAGGAACACTGAAGCTTTCTTT,CASSYNRRNTEAFF
TRBJ1-1,NA,NA,TRBV11-1,TGTGCCAGCAGCCCCCAGTTAGGAAGGATTACTGAAGCTTTCTTT,CASSPQLGRITEAFF
TRBJ1-1,TRBD1,NA,TRBV15,TGTGCCACCAGCTACAGGGGAGGTTCTGAAGCTTTCTTT,CATSYRGGSEAFF
TRBJ1-1,NA,NA,TRBV14,TGTGCCAGCAGCGATATGTGGGGGGCTAACACTGAAGCTTTCTTT,CASSDMWGANTEAFF
TRBJ1-2,TRBD1,NA,TRBV7-9,TGTGCCAGCAGCTTAATGGAACAGGGGGCGGATGGCTACACCTTC,CASSLMEQGADGYTF
TRBJ1-6,TRBD1,few,TRBV2,TGTGCCAGCAGTGGAGGGACAGTTTCACCCCTCCACTTT,CASSGGTVSPLHF
TRBJ2-2,NA,NA,TRBV6-2/TRBV6-3,TGTGCCAGCAGCGCGGGGGACAGGAACACCGGGGAGCTGTTTTTT,CASSAGDRNTGELFF
TRBJ2-6,TRBD1,NA,TRBV5-4,TGTGCCAGCAGCCCCTCGGGGACAGGGACTGGGGCCAACGTCCTGACTTTC,CASSPSGTGTGANVLTF
TRBJ1-5,NA,NA,TRBV5-8,TGTGCCAGCAGCTTGAAGGGCAGGGTGAAGCAGCCCCAGCATTTT,CASSLKGRVKQPQHF
TRBJ1-1,TRBD1,NA,TRBV11-2,TGTGCCAGCAGCTTAGTCTCAGGGGGCACTGAAGCTTTCTTT,CASSLVSGGTEAFF
TRBJ2-7,NA,NA,TRBV7-2,TGTGCCAGCAGCTTTGGCAGGGCTGGCTACGAGCAGTACTTC,CASSFGRAGYEQYF
TRBJ2-4,NA,NA,TRBV7-9,TGTGCCAGCAGCTCCGCTCGCACAGGGTATGGTAACATTCAGTACTTC,CASSSARTGYGNIQYF
TRBJ2-7,NA,NA,TRBV6-5,TGTGCCAGCAGTTCCCTCAACCCCTACGAGCAGTACTTC,CASSSLNPYEQYF
TRBJ2-7,NA,NA,TRBV7-9,TGTGCCAGCAGCTGGGACGAAGGAGGGAGTATCTACGAGCAGTACTTC,CASSWDEGGSIYEQYF
TRBJ2-3,TRBD2,once,TRBV19,TGTGCCAGTAGTCCCCTTGGGGGGGGCACAGATACGCAGTATTTT,CASSPLGGGTDTQYF
TRBJ1-6,NA,NA,TRBV18,TGTGCCAGCTCACGGGCAGAGAATTCACCCCTCCACTTT,CASSRAENSPLHF
TRBJ2-3,NA,NA,TRBV5-1,TGCGCCAGCAGCTTGCTACACCACTCCCCAGATACGCAGTATTTT,CASSLLHHSPDTQYF
TRBJ2-3,NA,NA,TRBV15,TGTGCCACCAGAGCATTGTCCGATACGCAGTATTTT,CATRALSDTQYF
TRBJ2-2,NA,NA,TRBV5-6,TGTGCCAGCAGCCTGGGACCGGGTCAGGACGGGGAGCTGTTTTTT,CASSLGPGQDGELFF
TRBJ2-2,NA,NA,TRBV19,TGTGCCAGTAGTATCTCGATTGTGGGAACCGGGGAGCTGTTTTTT,CASSISIVGTGELFF
TRBJ1-1,NA,NA,TRBV7-2,TGTGCCAGCAGCTTAGTTGGGCCCCTGAACGGTGAAGCTTTCTTT,CASSLVGPLNGEAFF
TRBJ2-2,NA,NA,TRBV27,TGTGCCAGCAGTACAACCCGGACTTTTTTCACCGGGGAGCTGTTTTTT,CASSTTRTFFTGELFF
TRBJ2-1,TRBD2,NA,TRBV19,TGTGCCAGTAGTATAGGGCCTAGCGGCAGATACAATGAGCAGTTCTTC,CASSIGPSGRYNEQFF
TRBJ1-5,NA,NA,TRBV15,TGTGCCACCAGCAGAGGGGGGGACTTATACTATAGCAATCAGCCCCAGCATTTT,CATSRGGDLYYSNQPQHF
TRBJ1-6,NA,NA,TRBV18,TGTGCCAGCTCACCACTGCGCCAGGGAAATAATTCACCCCTCCACTTT,CASSPLRQGNNSPLHF
TRBJ1-1,TRBD1,NA,TRBV4-2,TGTGCCAGCAGCCCCGACAGGGCTGGGAGCACTGAAGCTTTCTTT,CASSPDRAGSTEAFF
TRBJ1-1,NA,NA,TRBV6-2/TRBV6-3,TGTGCCAGCAGTTCCTCCCGGGGGGGCTATATGGCTGAAGCTTTCTTT,CASSSSRGGYMAEAFF
TRBJ1-2,TRBD1,once,TRBV10-2,TGCGCCAGCAGTGATCAGGGGGCTTGGGGCTACACCTTC,CASSDQGAWGYTF
TRBJ2-3,NA,NA,TRBV5-4,TGTGCCAGCAGCTTGGCCCCGGGCACAGATACGCAGTATTTT,CASSLAPGTDTQYF
TRBJ2-7,NA,NA,TRBV7-9,TGTGCCAGCAGCCCGACAGTGCCCCCCTACGAGCAGTACTTC,CASSPTVPPYEQYF
TRBJ2-5,TRBD2,NA,TRBV4-2,TGTGCCAGCAGCCAAGATCGGGGGGGATGGACGCAGACCCAGTACTTC,CASSQDRGGWTQTQYF
TRBJ1-6,NA,once,TRBV7-6,TGTGCCAGCATTCCTTCCCCGGGACAATATAATTCACCCCTCCACTTT,CASIPSPGQYNSPLHF
TRBJ1-1,NA,NA,TRBV7-9,TGTGCCAGCAGCTTCACGGGACGGAGCACTGAAGCTTTCTTT,CASSFTGRSTEAFF
TRBJ1-1,TRBD1,NA,TRBV6-5,TGTGCCAGCAGTTCCTTGACAGGGTCGGGCACTGAAGCTTTCTTT,CASSSLTGSGTEAFF
TRBJ2-6,NA,NA,TRBV27,TGTGCCAGCAGTTTAGGTTATGGGGCCAACGTCCTGACTTTC,CASSLGYGANVLTF
TRBJ2-5,NA,NA,TRBV7-9,TGTGCCAGCAGCTTAGGGCGGGACAGTATTCAAGAGACCCAGTACTTC,CASSLGRDSIQETQYF
TRBJ2-5,NA,once,TRBV15,TGTGCCACCAGCAAACCGACCCAGCCAAGGGAGACCCAGTACTTC,CATSKPTQPRETQYF
TRBJ1-2,NA,NA,TRBV7-2,TGTGCCAGCAGCCCGACGGTGCATAACTATGGCTACACCTTC,CASSPTVHNYGYTF
TRBJ2-5,NA,NA,TRBV24-1,TGTGCCACCAGTGACGTAGGGGGGGTGCAAGAGACCCAGTACTTC,CATSDVGGVQETQYF
TRBJ2-3,NA,NA,TRBV6-5,TGTGCCAGCAGTTACGGGGGCAGCACAGATACGCAGTATTTT,CASSYGGSTDTQYF
TRBJ1-6,NA,NA,TRBV12-3/TRBV12-4,TGTGCCAGCAGTTTAACAGCCAATTCACCCCTCCACTTT,CASSLTANSPLHF
TRBJ2-1,NA,NA,TRBV13,TGTGCCAGCAGCTTAGGTTGGCCAACCTACAATGAGCAGTTCTTC,CASSLGWPTYNEQFF
TRBJ2-7,TRBD2,NA,TRBV7-2,TGTGCCAGCAGCTTAGAGGTAGCGGGGGGCCCTCCTTCCTACGAGCAGTACTTC,CASSLEVAGGPPSYEQYF
TRBJ1-2,NA,NA,TRBV6-5,TGTGCCAGCTCATCGCACAGCTCGATGCAAGGTGGCTACACCTTC,CASSSHSSMQGGYTF
TRBJ1-1,NA,NA,TRBV7-7,TGTGCTAGCAGCTATCCAAACCCCCAGGGACGTTATACTGAAGCTTTCTTT,CASSYPNPQGRYTEAFF
TRBJ2-2,TRBD2,NA,TRBV5-1,TGCGCCAGCAGCTCAGCGGGACTAACGAACACCGGGGAGCTGTTTTTT,CASSSAGLTNTGELFF
TRBJ2-1,NA,NA,TRBV5-1,TGCGCCAGCAGCTTGGCAGAGGGGATAACTCTAAATGAGCAGTTCTTC,CASSLAEGITLNEQFF
TRBJ1-5,NA,few,TRBV19,TGTGCCAGTAGTGGCCGGGGTTATAGCAATCAGCCCCAGCATTTT,CASSGRGYSNQPQHF
TRBJ2-1,NA,NA,TRBV7-2,TGTGCCAGCAGCCCCGGGGGGGCAGGGGGATACAATGAGCAGTTCTTC,CASSPGGAGGYNEQFF